This TCR beta chain came from a study of CD8+ T cells in alopecia areata. Points from the study as a whole: It was less clear whether patients shared TCRs than it was in mice, possibly because of HLA. A great number of expanded lesional clones endured in scalp and blood during tofacitinib. Sequencing of scalp samples also captures resident alphabeta T cells of normal skin.

Worth noting for this clone: The antigen is unknown.

The CDR3 loop spans 11 amino acids. Trimming took 0 bases from V and 9 from J, leaving 3 bases between them. CDR1 is SGHNT, CDR2 YENEEA, per germline. Once RNA had been extracted, it was reverse transcribed into cDNA to act as the sequencing template. The assay was immunoSEQ multiplex PCR, and TCRdb's table has in-frame clones only and misses some. The sample yields more than 95,000 clones, 58% seen once. As for treatment: oral pan-JAK inhibitor, 5-10 mg twice daily. The rearrangement joins TRBV11-3 to TRBJ2-1; D is unresolved. This specimen consisted of CD8+ T cells sorted from blood, obtained at week 4, from a patient treated with tofacitinib. This receptor was obtained from a human donor with alopecia areata. CDR3 DNA sequence: TGTGCCAGCAGCTTAGATGGTGAGCAGTTCTTC. Its protein product is CASSLDGEQFF.